This entry describes one T cell receptor (beta chain). What it recognizes is unknown. This sample is part of a study of post-analysis software for immune sequencing data. Study context: Some patients lacked subtype; others had relapsing-remitting, secondary progressive or progressive-relapsing disease. Study-level points and caveats: Strong co-clustering by F measure was evident for samples that had been prepared in the same batch. TRBV5-6, TRBV5-1 and TRBV20-1 were among four or five TRBV segments more frequent in patients than controls. Diversity measured as normalized Chao1 was significantly lower in multiple sclerosis patients than in controls.

Incorporated into the TCR beta cDNA libraries were unique molecular identifiers, which served to reduce PCR and sequencing biases. Between roughly 0.9 and 11 million T cells gave rise to around 500,000 cDNA molecules. A single record per CDR3 protein comes from TCRdb applying MiXCR to the PCR reads. Seen here are 150,000 to 200,000 distinct CDR3 sequences, approximately 31% observed once, and the top ten hold about 1.4%. Germline CDR1 MDHEN, CDR2 SYDVKM. Between the trimmed V and J ends, which lost 6 bases and 2 bases, there was a span of 4 bases. The CDR3 spans 12 residues. This sequence originates from a girl aged 5-17 years with multiple sclerosis. The chain combines TRBV28 with TRBJ2-2; no clear D. The sequencing sample was made of blood. CDR3 sequence (DNA): TGTGCCAGCAGGAGAAACACCGGGGAGCTGTTTTTT. Translated, it gives CASRRNTGELFF.